The 25 T cell receptor beta chains below all came from one sample that was sequenced in a study of T-cell memory formation after mild COVID-19. In TCRdb, the 5' RACE reads were re-called with MiXCR into one record per CDR3 protein. The sample lists around 300,000 distinct CDR3 sequences; roughly an eighth were seen once. Sequencing used PBMCs or a T cell subset sorted from them (not recorded which). These receptors were collected from a man younger than 35 who had mild COVID-19 (a few samples of this study predate the infection). Cell type and time point are not known.

CDR3 nucleotide sequence: TGTGCCAGCAGCTCTCTCCGCGAGGGGAAGCAGTACTTC. Protein product: CASSSLREGKQYF. The chain combines TRBV7-9 with TRBJ2-7, with D perhaps assigned TRBD1 or TRBD2 (5 bases each). With 4 bases removed from V and 8 bases from J, the gap between germline ends came to 15 bases. The CDR3 runs 13 residues. Germline lookup yields CDR1 SEHNR and CDR2 FQNEAQ (reference sequence).

The V call is TRBV5-5, the J call TRBJ2-5; 8 bases agree with TRBD1. CDR1 SGHKS and CDR2 YYEKEE come from the germline V gene (reference sequence). Trimming removed 5 bases from V and 4 bases from J; junction bases left unmatched: 13. The CDR3 length is 16 residues. The CDR3 region has the DNA TGTGCCAGCAGACCGACGACAGGGGTGGTGGCAGAGACCCAGTACTTC. Translating gives CASRPTTGVVAETQYF.

The genes are TRBV12-3 or TRBV12-4 and TRBJ2-3; 9 bases line up with TRBD1. With 3 bases clipped from V and 2 bases from J, the junction kept 6 bases outside the gene matches. The CDR3 runs to 16 residues. The chain's CDR3 is CASSFGTGLVTDTQYF. DNA of the CDR3: TGTGCCAGCAGTTTTGGGACAGGGTTGGTCACAGATACGCAGTATTTT.

The rearrangement uses TRBV4-3 and TRBJ1-4; no reliable D call. This CDR3 has 13 amino acids. Germline V lookup: CDR1 LGHNA, CDR2 YSLEER. V was clipped by 0 bases and J by 8 bases, with 7 bases between them. CDR3 in DNA: TGCGCCAGCAGCCAAGAGATGTACGAAAAACTGTTTTTT. Translating gives CASSQEMYEKLFF.

This clonotype was found many times. The V and J genes are TRBV6-2 or TRBV6-3 and TRBJ1-1; D unclear. Germline assignment: CDR1 MNHEY and CDR2 SVGEGT. The CDR3 runs 13 residues. Trimming pared 6 bases from V and 1 base from J, leaving 9 bases between. CDR3 sequence: CASSFSKNTEAFF. For the CDR3, the DNA is TGTGCCAGCAGCTTTAGCAAGAACACTGAAGCTTTCTTT.

This clonotype appeared many times. The gene calls are TRBV12-3 or TRBV12-4 and TRBJ1-2, with a possible D match to TRBD1 (6 bases). The CDR3 runs 11 residues. Trimming shortened V by 8 bases and J by 6 bases, and 10 bases separated the two germline ends. The CDR3 loop is CASVGGDGYTF. DNA of the CDR3: TGTGCCAGCGTGGGGGGCGATGGCTACACCTTC.

This clonotype came up a few times. This rearrangement joins TRBV4-1 to TRBJ2-5; unclear D gene. CDR3 length equals 14 residues. V lost 1 base to trimming and J lost 5 bases, with 11 bases between them. Germline values: CDR1 MGHRA, CDR2 YSYEKL. CDR3 protein: CASSQGGPLETQYF. The CDR3 region has the DNA TGCGCCAGCAGCCAAGGAGGACCTCTCGAGACCCAGTACTTC.

This chain uses TRBV7-3 with TRBJ2-2; no clear D gene. V lost 5 bases to trimming and J lost 4 bases, with 17 bases between them. The germline CDR1 and CDR2 sequences are SGHTA and FQGTGA. The CDR3 is 16 amino acids. The CDR3: CASSQTFVLSTGELFF. In DNA form, the CDR3 reads TGTGCCAGCAGCCAAACCTTCGTCCTAAGCACCGGGGAGCTGTTTTTT.

V usage is TRBV4-3 and J usage is TRBJ2-1; the D gene is possibly TRBD2 (6 bases). The CDR3 sequence is 17 residues long. Deletions cut 3 bases from V and 7 bases from J, with 22 bases between. Germline lookup yields CDR1 LGHNA and CDR2 YSLEER. The CDR3 DNA is TGCGCCAGCAGCCAGCATGATAGGAGGGAGATATGGAATGAGCAGTTCTTC. This encodes CASSQHDRREIWNEQFF.

This clonotype was counted many times. V is TRBV6-6 and J is TRBJ2-7; D remains unclear. The V end was cut by 0 bases, the J end by 1 base, with 10 bases between. The CDR3 loop spans 15 amino acids. The germline CDR1 and CDR2 sequences are MNHNY and SVGAGI (reference sequence). Here the CDR3 DNA reads TGTGCCAGCAGTTACTCGGGGATGGGGTCCTACGAGCAGTACTTC. Protein sequence: CASSYSGMGSYEQYF.

The rearrangement links TRBV7-7 to TRBJ2-6; no definite D call. The V and J ends lost 4 bases and 2 bases respectively, with 6 bases between them. Germline CDR1 and CDR2: SSHAT and FNYEAQ (reference sequence). The CDR3 totals 14 residues. DNA for the CDR3: TGTGCCAGCAGCTCCACGGCTGGGGCCAACGTCCTGACTTTC. Protein: CASSSTAGANVLTF. Full variable domain (remainder filled in from reference TRBV7-7 and TRBJ2-6): GAGVSQSPRYKVTKRGQDVTLRCDPISSHATLYWYQQALGQGPEFLTYFNYEAQPDKSGLPSDRFSAERPEGSISTLTIQRTEQRDSAMYRCASSSTAGANVLTFGAGSRLTVL.

Here the CDR3 DNA reads TGTGCCAGCAGCTTGGGACAGGGAGAGAACACTGAAGCTTTCTTT. It specifies CASSLGQGENTEAFF. The chain has TRBV7-3 and TRBJ1-1; 9 bases match TRBD1. Germline loops: CDR1 SGHTA, CDR2 FQGTGA. The J segment lost 1 base and the V segment lost 3 bases, leaving 3 bases of the junction unmatched. The CDR3 is 15 residues long.

The gene calls are TRBV20-1 and TRBJ2-1, with 8 bases that match TRBD1. Germline CDR1 is DFQATT and CDR2 is SNEGSKA (reference sequence). CDR3 size: 14 residues. Trimming at V came to 6 bases and at J to 4 bases, leaving 8 bases not matched to a gene. CDR3 sequence reads: CSALGQAYYNEQFF. The CDR3, as DNA: TGCAGTGCCCTGGGACAGGCCTATTACAATGAGCAGTTCTTC.

CDR3 coding DNA: TGTGCCAGCAGCTTAGGGGTTGGACAGCGGGGCGAGCAGTACGTC. This encodes CASSLGVGQRGEQYV. The rearrangement uses TRBV13 and TRBJ2-7; the D gene is possibly TRBD2 (7 bases). The CDR3 covers 15 residues. Looked up from germline, CDR1 is PRHDT and CDR2 is FYEKMQ (reference sequence). Trimming shortened V by 0 bases and J by 6 bases, and 15 bases separated the two germline ends.

This rearrangement joins TRBV13 to TRBJ1-1; 8 bases are shared with TRBD1. The CDR3 is 16 amino acids. Germline CDR1 reads PRHDT; CDR2 reads FYEKMQ (reference sequence). V lost 4 bases, J lost 6 bases, and 13 bases stayed unmatched. CDR3 nucleotide sequence: TGTGCCAGCAGCTCATGGGACAGGTGGAGAAGTCCTGAAGCTTTCTTT. This gives the protein CASSSWDRWRSPEAFF.

This sequence joins TRBV25-1 and TRBJ1-1; D possibly corresponds to TRBD1 (5 bases). The length of the CDR3 is 15 residues. Germline V gene data show CDR1 as MGHDK and CDR2 as SYGVNS. With 6 bases removed from V and 3 bases from J, the gap between germline ends came to 17 bases. In nucleotides, the CDR3 is TGTGCCAGCAGCGGAGAGGGGCAGGGAGACACTGAAGCTTTCTTT. Its translation is CASSGEGQGDTEAFF. Full variable domain (missing parts from reference TRBV25-1 and TRBJ1-1): EADIYQTPRYLVIGTGKKITLECSQTMGHDKMYWYQQDPGMELHLIHYSYGVNSTEKGDLSSESTVSRIRTEHFPLTLESARPSHTSQYLCASSGEGQGDTEAFFGQGTRLTVV.

This clonotype was seen a handful of times. The J gene is TRBJ2-2, the V gene TRBV29-1; 7 bases align to TRBD1. The CDR3 sequence is 15 residues long. Germline V gene data show CDR1 as SQVTM and CDR2 as ANQGSEA. After removal of 4 bases from V and 2 bases from J, the junction contained 7 bases not matched to a gene. The CDR3 reads CSVGTDRLNTGELFF. CDR3 nucleotides: TGCAGCGTTGGGACGGACAGGTTAAACACCGGGGAGCTGTTTTTT.

This clonotype has only a few counts. The chain is built from TRBV12-3 or TRBV12-4 and TRBJ1-5, with TRBD1 as a possible D gene (6 bases). With 4 bases removed from V and 2 bases from J, the gap between germline ends came to 12 bases. The CDR3 runs to 15 residues. As DNA, the CDR3 is TGTGCCAGCAGTTCACAGGGAACGGGCAATCAGCCCCAGCATTTT. This sequence encodes CASSSQGTGNQPQHF.

The gene calls are TRBV20-1 and TRBJ1-2, with D perhaps matching TRBD1 (6 bases). Trimming shortened V by 3 bases and J by 4 bases, and 15 bases separated the two germline ends. There are 14 residues in the CDR3. Germline V gives CDR1 DFQATT, CDR2 SNEGSKA (reference sequence). CDR3 residues: CSASDPLDSYGYTF. The CDR3 coding sequence is TGCAGTGCTAGTGATCCCTTGGACAGCTATGGCTACACCTTC.

The rearrangement links TRBV12-5 to TRBJ1-1, with a tentative D call TRBD1 (5 bases). Per the germline V gene, CDR1 is LGHNT and CDR2 is FRNRAP. The V and J ends lost 5 bases and 8 bases respectively, with 12 bases between them. The CDR3 spans 12 residues. In DNA form, the CDR3 reads TGTGCTAGTGGTAGCCGACAGAGGGAAGCTTTCTTT. It translates to CASGSRQREAFF.

The V call is TRBV20-1, the J call TRBJ2-1, with D tentatively TRBD2 (5 bases). CDR1 is DFQATT, CDR2 SNEGSKA, per germline (reference sequence). V lost 0 bases and J 6 bases, leaving 12 bases between the germline ends. This CDR3 spans 14 amino acids. CDR3 DNA: TGCAGTGCTAGAGATCATACTAGACTCAATGAGCAGTTCTTC. It codes for CSARDHTRLNEQFF.

This clonotype came up many times. The genes are TRBV5-6 and TRBJ1-6, with 8 positions matching TRBD1. Losses at the gene ends were 4 bases for V and 10 bases for J; bases not matched to a gene: 10. This CDR3 spans 15 amino acids. In germline, CDR1 is SGHDT, CDR2 YYEEEE. The CDR3 DNA reads as TGTGCCAGCAGCCGGTACGGGACAGGCGAATCACCCCTCCACTTT. Protein product: CASSRYGTGESPLHF.

This clonotype occurred a few times. J is TRBJ1-4 and V is TRBV7-2; no definite D call. V gave up 2 bases and J gave up 8 bases, with 9 bases separating them. Germline values: CDR1 SGHTA, CDR2 FQGNSA. The CDR3 is 13 amino acids. The CDR3 loop reads CASSLLFGEKLFF. CDR3 in DNA: TGTGCCAGCAGCTTACTCTTTGGGGAAAAACTGTTTTTT.

The gene calls are TRBV7-9 and TRBJ1-4; maybe TRBD1 (5 bases). Germline-derived CDR1 and CDR2 are SEHNR and FQNEAQ (reference sequence). Trimming took off 4 bases at V and 0 bases at J, with 12 bases between the two ends. The CDR3 extends over 16 amino acids. CDR3 coding DNA: TGTGCCAGCAGCTCTAGACGGACAACAACTAATGAAAAACTGTTTTTT. Encoded protein: CASSSRRTTTNEKLFF. Combining the CDR3 with reference TRBV7-9 and TRBJ1-4 gives the whole variable domain DTGVSQNPRHKITKRGQNVTFRCDPISEHNRLYWYRQTLGQGPEFLTYFQNEAQLEKSRLLSDRFSAERPKGSFSTLEIQRTEQGDSAMYLCASSSRRTTTNEKLFFGSGTQLSVL.

This clonotype occurred many times. The CDR3 loop reads CSVGLGRSGYTF. The CDR3 DNA reads TGCAGCGTTGGGCTAGGGCGGAGTGGCTACACCTTC. The J gene is TRBJ1-2, the V gene TRBV29-1; no reliable D call. This CDR3 has 12 residues. Germline V CDR1 and CDR2: SQVTM, ANQGSEA. The V end lost 4 bases, the J end lost 7 bases, and 13 bases lay between the germline ends.